This record concerns one TCR beta chain sequence. The CDR3 has 13 residues. Trimming stripped 8 bases from V and 4 bases from J, with 14 bases between. CDR1 is LGHDT and CDR2 is YNNKEL in the germline V gene (reference sequence). The data derive from a study of blood T cell repertoires in COVID-19. Study-wide context: PBMCs, B-cell-depleted T cells, or T cells provided the cDNA or gDNA that made up the material.

Clones were sequenced by immunoSEQ multiplex PCR, and TCRdb holds only the in-frame ones, with some missing. The repertoire holds more than 85,000 clones, with around 90% as singletons. Sequencing used peripheral blood. The chain recombines TRBV3-1 (or the pseudogene TRBV3-2) with TRBJ2-5; D is possibly TRBD2 (5 bases). The TCR comes from a human donor in a cohort sampled during active COVID-19. The CDR3 reads CASGPGNGETQYF. The CDR3 region has the DNA TGTGCCAGCGGGCCCGGGAATGGAGAGACCCAGTACTTC.